These T cell receptor beta chains were read from a single sample in a study of blood T cell repertoires in COVID-19. Sequenced by immunoSEQ multiplex PCR; TCRdb stores in-frame clones only, minus some. The data hold a few hundred thousand clones, with 65% to 85% observed a single time. The specimen was peripheral blood. The origin of the receptors is a person between 70 and 80 years old with COVID-19, enrolled during active disease. The CDR3 runs from the conserved cysteine through the conserved F or W. The D gene is left open where the match is weak. Some rows have no size entry. The others give once, few or many, or a class for an expanded clone.

d_call clone_size j_call v_call cdr3_aa cdr3_nt
- - TRBJ2-3 TRBV2 CASKTGVSTDTQYF TGTGCCAGCAAAACGGGAGTCTCCACAGATACGCAGTATTTT
TRBD1 - TRBJ2-7 TRBV7-8 CASSLGQGFDEQYF TGTGCCAGCAGCCTCGGACAGGGGTTTGACGAGCAGTACTTC
- - TRBJ1-5 TRBV7-2 CASSSRDSNQPQHF TGTGCCAGCAGCTCCCGGGACTCCAATCAGCCCCAGCATTTT
TRBD2 - TRBJ2-4 TRBV19 CASSGVAGGGAKNIQYF TGTGCCAGTAGTGGGGTAGCGGGAGGTGGAGCCAAAAACATTCAGTACTTC
- - TRBJ2-7 TRBV13 CASKQNTIQNSYEQYF TGTGCCAGCAAACAGAACACGATACAGAACTCCTACGAGCAGTACTTC
- once TRBJ2-7 TRBV29-1 CSVAGVLYEQYF TGCAGCGTTGCGGGGGTCCTCTACGAGCAGTACTTC
TRBD1 - TRBJ1-1 TRBV7-9 CASSIQGTVEAFF TGTGCCAGCAGCATACAGGGGACCGTTGAAGCTTTCTTT
- - TRBJ1-3 TRBV7-9 CASSLAPRGSGNTIYF TGTGCCAGCAGCTTAGCCCCTAGGGGCTCTGGAAACACCATATATTTT
TRBD1 - TRBJ2-5 TRBV13 CASSSWTGEETQYF TGTGCCAGCAGCTCCTGGACAGGGGAAGAGACCCAGTACTTC
- - TRBJ2-2 TRBV4-1 CASSHTTGLTGELFF TGCGCCAGCAGCCACACAACAGGGCTCACCGGGGAGCTGTTTTTT
- - TRBJ2-4 TRBV5-1 CASSLETGSGNIQYF TGCGCCAGCAGCTTGGAGACGGGGAGTGGAAACATTCAGTACTTC
- - TRBJ2-2 TRBV11-2 CASSPQVFGELFF TGTGCCAGCAGCCCGCAGGTTTTCGGGGAGCTGTTTTTT
TRBD2 - TRBJ2-1 TRBV24-1 CATSDYTSGRAGEQFF TGTGCCACCAGTGATTATACTAGCGGGAGGGCCGGTGAGCAGTTCTTC
TRBD2 - TRBJ2-7 TRBV14 CASSQFRAGGYEQYF TGTGCCAGCAGCCAATTTAGAGCGGGGGGCTACGAGCAGTACTTC
- - TRBJ2-7 TRBV11-2 CASSLDQVSYEQYF TGTGCCAGCAGCTTAGATCAGGTTTCCTACGAGCAGTACTTC
- - TRBJ2-7 TRBV19 CASSTGSYEQYF TGTGCCAGTAGTACGGGGAGCTACGAGCAGTACTTC
- - TRBJ2-3 TRBV29-1 CSVEPRGRMNTDTQYF TGCAGCGTTGAACCCCGGGGGAGGATGAACACAGATACGCAGTATTTT
TRBD2 - TRBJ2-1 TRBV29-1 CSAAGTSGNEQFF TGCAGCGCAGCCGGGACTAGCGGGAATGAGCAGTTCTTC
- - TRBJ1-1 TRBV19 CATESKAGPSSTEAFF TGTGCCACCGAGTCGAAGGCAGGGCCCTCCAGCACTGAAGCTTTCTTT
TRBD2 - TRBJ2-1 TRBV4-3 CASSSSGRSNEQFF TGCGCCAGCAGCTCGAGCGGGAGGAGCAATGAGCAGTTCTTC
TRBD2 - TRBJ2-3 TRBV5-4 CASSKPSGTREDTQYF TGTGCCAGCAGTAAACCTAGCGGGACCCGGGAAGATACGCAGTATTTT
TRBD1 - TRBJ2-7 TRBV7-2 CASSLGQGGAREQYF TGTGCCAGCAGCTTAGGACAGGGGGGCGCGCGGGAGCAGTACTTC
- few TRBJ1-5 TRBV27 CASSPGRGSLHQPQHF TGTGCCAGCAGTCCCGGTCGAGGCAGCCTTCATCAGCCCCAGCATTTT
- - TRBJ2-2 TRBV6-5 CASSRDLNTGELFF TGTGCCAGCAGCCGGGACTTAAACACCGGGGAGCTGTTTTTT
TRBD1 - TRBJ1-5 TRBV28 CASSTTGTENQPQHF TGTGCCAGCAGTACGACCGGGACAGAGAATCAGCCCCAGCATTTT
- - TRBJ2-2 TRBV21-1 CANIPGVAGGGLSGELFF TGTGCCAACATCCCGGGGGTAGCGGGAGGGGGGCTTTCTGGGGAGCTGTTTTTT
TRBD1 once TRBJ2-7 TRBV11-2 CASSSNRGSYEQYF TGTGCCAGCAGCTCCAACAGGGGCTCCTACGAGCAGTACTTC
- - TRBJ1-4 TRBV19 CASSMRQFGEKLFF TGTGCCAGTAGTATGAGACAGTTCGGCGAAAAACTGTTTTTT
- - TRBJ1-5 TRBV6-5 CASSTSYSNQPQHF -
- - TRBJ2-2 TRBV19 CASSIGQGNTGELFF TGTGCCAGTAGTATAGGTCAGGGGAACACCGGGGAGCTGTTTTTT
TRBD1 - TRBJ1-6 TRBV5-4 CASTFGTDNSPLHF TGTGCCAGCACCTTCGGGACAGATAATTCACCCCTCCACTTT
TRBD1 few TRBJ1-5 TRBV6-2/TRBV6-3 CASSYDRGYNQPQHF TGTGCCAGCAGTTACGACAGGGGGTACAATCAGCCCCAGCATTTT
TRBD2 - TRBJ2-3 TRBV3-1/TRBV3-2 CASSLNSSGRLSDTQYF TGTGCCAGCAGCCTAAACTCTAGCGGGAGGTTGTCAGATACGCAGTATTTT
- - TRBJ2-7 TRBV4-1 CASSQPGLGTYEQYF TGCGCCAGCAGCCAACCGGGACTGGGGACCTACGAGCAGTACTTC
- - TRBJ1-2 TRBV18 CASSPGDILYGYTF TGTGCCAGCTCTCCAGGGGACATTCTTTATGGCTACACCTTC
- - TRBJ2-5 TRBV3-1/TRBV3-2 CASSQLPGETQYF TGTGCCAGCAGCCAATTGCCAGGGGAGACCCAGTACTTC
- once TRBJ1-1 TRBV4-1 CASSQREGWNTEAFF TGCGCCAGCAGCCAAAGGGAGGGCTGGAACACTGAAGCTTTCTTT